A single sample gave rise to the 18 T cell receptor beta chains below, sequenced in a study of cytomegalovirus exposure and HLA in healthy donors. The PCR used 60 Vbeta and 13 Jbeta primers. Profiling relied on immunoSEQ multiplex PCR, and the TCRdb table lists in-frame clones only, not all of them. In the table there are some 90,000 clones, approximately 80% of which are singletons. Sequencing was performed on PBMCs. The receptors stem from a man under 40 in good health and CMV-seronegative.

CDR3 nucleotide sequence: TGTGCCAGCAGCGTAGAAGGCGGGGGGGTTGGCACAGATACGCAGTATTTT. Translation gives CASSVEGGGVGTDTQYF. This chain joins TRBV9 and TRBJ2-3, with TRBD2 matching 9 bases. Unmatched junction bases numbered 6, after V lost 0 bases and J lost 1 base. In germline, CDR1 is SGDLS, CDR2 YYNGEE. The CDR3 is 17 residues long.

The J gene is TRBJ1-5, the V gene TRBV10-2; D ambiguous. CDR1 is WSHSY, CDR2 SAAADI, per germline. Between the trimmed V and J ends, which lost 7 bases and 9 bases, there was a span of 22 bases. The CDR3 has 15 amino acids. This chain's CDR3 is CASKPGTGILGPQHF. CDR3 nucleotide sequence: TGCGCCAGCAAGCCGGGAACCGGGATCCTTGGGCCCCAGCATTTT.

V usage is TRBV6-5 and J usage is TRBJ1-5; 8 nucleotides align to TRBD1. CDR3 size: 15 residues. The V gene's germline CDR1 is MNHEY and CDR2 SVGAGI. Trimming removed 6 bases from V and 1 base from J; junction bases left unmatched: 5. The CDR3 DNA follows: TGTGCCAGCAGCCCGGGACAGGCGAGCAATCAGCCCCAGCATTTT. As protein: CASSPGQASNQPQHF.

The rearrangement uses TRBV6-5 and TRBJ2-1; 7 bases line up with TRBD2. CDR3 length: 14 residues. V dropped 4 bases and J dropped 4; count of bases not matched to a gene: 4. Germline CDR1 and CDR2: MNHEY and SVGAGI. In DNA, the CDR3 is TGTGCCAGCAGTTCCGGGACTATTTACAATGAGCAGTTCTTC. Protein product: CASSSGTIYNEQFF.

The CDR3 coding sequence is TGTGCCAGCAGCTTGGGGGACAGGGGAAGCAATCAGCCCCAGCATTTT. Translating it yields CASSLGDRGSNQPQHF. This sequence joins TRBV5-6 and TRBJ1-5; 10 nucleotides line up with TRBD1. The germline gives CDR1 SGHDT, CDR2 YYEEEE. The CDR3 length is 16 residues. With V trimmed by 0 bases and J by 1 base, 1 base remained unmatched. Variable domain in full (rest from reference TRBV5-6 and TRBJ1-5): DAGVTQSPTHLIKTRGQQVTLRCSPKSGHDTVSWYQQALGQGPQFIFQYYEEEERQRGNFPDRFSGHQFPNYSSELNVNALLLGDSALYLCASSLGDRGSNQPQHFGDGTRLSIL.

As concerns this clone: The sample contains more than one DNA sequence encoding this CDR3. The chain links TRBV7-9 to TRBJ1-2, with unresolved D. Germline CDR1 reads SEHNR; CDR2 reads FQNEAQ (reference sequence). The ends were cut back, 3 bases at V and 7 bases at J, with 15 bases in the middle. This CDR3 comprises 14 residues. CDR3 sequence: CASSFGGAPGGYTF. The CDR3 region has the DNA TGTGCCAGCAGCTTTGGAGGAGCCCCAGGTGGCTACACCTTC.

The J gene is TRBJ2-5, the V gene TRBV11-3; D not resolved. This CDR3 comprises 16 residues. Trimming shortened V by 1 base and J by 5 bases, and 17 bases separated the two germline ends. Germline loops: CDR1 SGHNT, CDR2 YENEEA. As DNA, the CDR3 is TGTGCCAGCAGCTTAGGGCAGGAAGGCTCCCAGGAGACCCAGTACTTC. Translated: CASSLGQEGSQETQYF.

The V call is TRBV5-4, the J call TRBJ2-3; D not certain. CDR1 is SGHNT, CDR2 YYREEE, per germline (reference sequence). Trimming cost V 0 bases and J 7 bases, with 6 bases left between them. This CDR3 has 12 amino acids. The CDR3 region has the DNA TGTGCCAGCAGCTTGGAAGAGAATACGCAGTATTTT. Amino acids: CASSLEENTQYF.

The CDR3 reads CASTRDRAGTEAFF. The CDR3 DNA reads as TGTGCCAGCACCCGGGACAGGGCGGGAACTGAAGCTTTCTTT. The V call is TRBV6-1, the J call TRBJ1-1; TRBD1 matches at 9 bases. Germline assignment: CDR1 MNHNS and CDR2 SASEGT. This CDR3 is 14 amino acids long. Trimming cost V 7 bases and J 5 bases; bases outside gene matches: 8.

This clone was picked up a small number of times. The chain has TRBV15 and TRBJ1-5; TRBD1 matches at 9 bases. This CDR3 has 18 amino acids. The trim removed 7 bases at V and 3 bases at J, leaving 16 bases unmatched. CDR1 is LNHNV, CDR2 YYDKDF, per germline (reference sequence). CDR3 DNA sequence: TGTGCCACCACGTACCGGGACAGGGCAAATACCTACAATCAGCCCCAGCATTTT. This sequence encodes CATTYRDRANTYNQPQHF.

This chain links TRBV28 with TRBJ1-6, with TRBD1 matching over 8 bases. V shed 7 bases, J shed 9 bases, and the junction held 8 bases outside the gene matches. The CDR3 runs to 14 residues. Germline CDR1 reads MDHEN; CDR2 reads SYDVKM. CDR3 protein: CASNVADRASPLHF. In DNA form, the CDR3 reads TGTGCCAGCAACGTCGCGGACAGGGCTTCACCCCTCCACTTT.

The rearrangement uses TRBV6-6 and TRBJ1-1, with a tentative D call TRBD1 (5 bases). With 0 bases removed from V and 4 bases from J, the gap between germline ends came to 15 bases. Per the germline V gene, CDR1 is MNHNY and CDR2 is SVGAGI (reference sequence). The CDR3 is 16 amino acids. CDR3: CASSYSRSRVVTEAFF. The CDR3 region has the DNA TGTGCCAGCAGTTACTCGAGGTCCAGGGTCGTCACTGAAGCTTTCTTT.

The chain carries TRBV7-9 and TRBJ2-1, with TRBD2 matching 11 bases. Germline-derived CDR1 and CDR2 are SEHNR and FQNEAQ (reference sequence). There are 15 residues in the CDR3. V was clipped by 5 bases and J by 8 bases; unmatched bases: 8. The CDR3 nucleotides read TGTGCCAGCAGCCACACTAGCGGGGGCTGGGATGAGCAGTTCTTC. It specifies CASSHTSGGWDEQFF.

V and J are TRBV5-6 and TRBJ1-2; D call uncertain. The CDR3 is 16 residues long. Trimming left V 1 base short and J 2 bases short, with 15 bases between. Germline V gene lookup returns CDR1 SGHDT and CDR2 YYEEEE. The CDR3 is CASSLPSPLTNYGYTF. The CDR3 DNA reads TGTGCCAGCAGCTTGCCCTCCCCCCTTACAAACTATGGCTACACCTTC.

V is TRBV9 and J is TRBJ1-2, with D tentatively TRBD1 (5 bases). Trimming removed 1 base from V and 8 bases from J, with 15 bases in between. The length of the CDR3 is 14 residues. Germline-derived CDR1 and CDR2 are SGDLS and YYNGEE. CDR3 in DNA: TGTGCCAGCAGCGTACAGTCTACAGGCGGAGGCTACACCTTC. This sequence encodes CASSVQSTGGGYTF.

CDR3 DNA sequence: TGTGCCAGCAGTGAATGGCCCGATCGGGGGGCGAGCTCCTATAATTCACCCCTCCACTTT. Protein sequence: CASSEWPDRGASSYNSPLHF. The V call is TRBV6-1, the J call TRBJ1-6; the D gene is possibly TRBD1 (6 bases). Germline CDR1 MNHNS, CDR2 SASEGT. This CDR3 contains 20 residues. V was trimmed by 2 bases and J by 0 bases, leaving 20 bases between them.

V and J are TRBV9 and TRBJ2-7, with 10 positions matching TRBD1. The V and J ends lost 0 bases and 6 bases, in that order; junction bases with no gene match: 6. The CDR3 extends over 15 amino acids. Looked up from germline, CDR1 is SGDLS and CDR2 is YYNGEE. Here the CDR3 DNA reads TGTGCCAGCAGCGTAGGATGGGGACAGGGGCGCGAGCAGTACTTC. It is translated as CASSVGWGQGREQYF. The full variable domain, completed using reference TRBV9 and TRBJ2-7, is DSGVTQTPKHLITATGQRVTLRCSPRSGDLSVYWYQQSLDQGLQFLIQYYNGEERAKGNILERFSAQQFPDLHSELNLSSLELGDSALYFCASSVGWGQGREQYFGPGTRLTVT.

This clone was seen only a few times. J is TRBJ2-7 and V is TRBV27; 7 bases are a match to TRBD1. Trimming removed 1 base from V and 4 bases from J; junction bases left unmatched: 4. This CDR3 comprises 14 residues. The germline CDR1 and CDR2 sequences are MNHEY and SMNVEV (reference sequence). The chain's CDR3 is CASSLWGQHYEQYF. The CDR3 coding sequence is TGTGCCAGCAGTTTATGGGGACAGCATTACGAGCAGTACTTC.